The rows below give T cell receptor beta chains drawn from one sample of a study of CD8 T cells in ankylosing spondylitis. MiXCR was run by TCRdb on the 5' RACE reads, yielding one entry per CDR3 protein. The data contain around 770,000 distinct CDR3 sequences, approximately 12% of them singletons. The material sequenced was blood, either unsorted or a sorted T cell fraction (not recorded which). The source is a male donor with ankylosing spondylitis. CDR3s include the opening cysteine and the closing phenylalanine or tryptophan. The D gene is left open where the match is weak. Size is omitted from some rows. Given values are once, few, many or a class for expanded clones.

D gene,J gene,clone size,V gene,CDR3 protein,CDR3 DNA
NA,TRBJ1-1,few,TRBV12-3/TRBV12-4,CASSPRDGPLNTEAFF,TGTGCCAGCAGTCCCCGGGACGGACCATTGAACACTGAAGCTTTCTTT
NA,TRBJ1-1,few,TRBV10-1,CASSESNAFF,TGCGCCAGCAGTGAGTCGAATGCTTTCTTT
TRBD1,TRBJ1-2,many,TRBV7-9,CASSLARSTGNGYTF,TGTGCCAGCAGCTTAGCGCGATCGACAGGGAACGGCTACACCTTC
NA,TRBJ2-7,NA,TRBV3-1,CASSAGHFEQYF,TGTGCCAGCAGCGCCGGACATTTCGAGCAGTACTTC
NA,TRBJ2-7,few,TRBV12-3/TRBV12-4,CASAHYEQYF,TGTGCCAGCGCGCACTACGAGCAGTACTTC
TRBD2,TRBJ2-1,few,TRBV20-1,CSARVGLAPYNEQFF,TGCAGTGCTAGAGTGGGACTAGCCCCCTACAATGAGCAGTTCTTC
NA,TRBJ1-1,many,TRBV7-2,CASSLGPYTEAFF,TGTGCCAGCAGCTTAGGCCCGTACACTGAAGCTTTCTTT
TRBD2,TRBJ2-1,many,TRBV10-3,CAISGLAGSYNEQFF,TGTGCCATCAGTGGACTAGCGGGCTCCTACAATGAGCAGTTCTTC
NA,TRBJ2-1,few,TRBV29-1,CSVVGLSYNEQFF,TGCAGCGTTGTAGGCTTATCCTACAATGAGCAGTTCTTC
NA,TRBJ1-4,few,TRBV7-8,CASTREGGSEKLFF,TGTGCCAGCACCCGAGAGGGAGGGAGTGAAAAACTGTTTTTT
NA,TRBJ2-7,NA,TRBV4-1,CASSQVGGAFSYEQYF,TGCGCCAGCAGCCAAGTTGGAGGGGCTTTCTCCTACGAGCAGTACTTC
NA,TRBJ2-5,few,TRBV10-3,CAIRTTGSTQETQYF,TGTGCCATCAGAACAACGGGGAGCACCCAAGAGACCCAGTACTTC
NA,TRBJ1-4,NA,TRBV5-5,CASNVPPNEKLFF,TGTGCCAGCAACGTGCCGCCTAATGAAAAACTGTTTTTT
TRBD1,TRBJ1-1,many,TRBV20-1,CSVIRDRHTEAFF,TGCAGTGTAATACGGGACAGGCACACTGAAGCTTTCTTT
TRBD1,TRBJ1-6,few,TRBV6-1,CASRRGSGTENSPLHF,TGTGCCAGCAGACGGGGCTCCGGGACAGAGAATTCACCCCTCCACTTT
TRBD2,TRBJ2-1,many,TRBV5-1,CASGGGSSYNEQFF,TGCGCCAGCGGAGGCGGGAGTTCCTACAATGAGCAGTTCTTC
TRBD2,TRBJ2-1,few,TRBV28,CASSSSGSNYNEQFF,TGTGCCAGCAGTTCTAGCGGGAGTAACTACAATGAGCAGTTCTTC
NA,TRBJ2-7,few,TRBV24-1,CATSPRFSYEQYF,TGTGCCACCTCCCCTCGGTTCTCCTACGAGCAGTACTTC
TRBD1,TRBJ2-2,NA,TRBV10-3,CATKGGQAIGELFF,TGTGCCACAAAAGGGGGACAGGCCATTGGGGAGCTGTTTTTT
NA,TRBJ2-3,NA,TRBV5-1,CASSLEPATDTQYF,TGCGCCAGCAGCTTGGAGCCGGCCACAGATACGCAGTATTTT
TRBD1,TRBJ2-3,NA,TRBV7-8,CASSVSGQGRGTQYF,TGTGCCAGCAGCGTCAGCGGACAGGGTCGGGGGACGCAGTATTTT
NA,TRBJ2-7,NA,TRBV7-2,CASSLNQGHYEQYF,TGTGCCAGCAGCCTAAATCAAGGGCATTACGAGCAGTACTTC
NA,TRBJ1-1,NA,TRBV5-1,CASSQSTGNTEAFF,TGCGCCAGCAGCCAATCGACAGGGAACACTGAAGCTTTCTTT
TRBD1,TRBJ2-7,NA,TRBV20-1,CSAQGAEGTAYEQYF,TGCAGTGCCCAAGGCGCTGAAGGGACAGCCTACGAGCAGTACTTC
TRBD2,TRBJ2-3,NA,TRBV10-3,CAIKGREWPDTQYF,TGTGCCATCAAGGGGAGGGAATGGCCAGATACGCAGTATTTT
NA,TRBJ1-5,few,TRBV24-1,CATGLTVQGSNQPQHF,TGTGCCACGGGGTTGACGGTCCAGGGGAGCAATCAGCCCCAGCATTTT
TRBD2,TRBJ2-1,many,TRBV6-1,CASTSTSASTYNEQFF,TGTGCCAGCACCTCCACTAGCGCCTCTACCTACAATGAGCAGTTCTTC
NA,TRBJ1-3,few,TRBV7-6,CASSSLRGTIYF,TGTGCCAGCAGCTCGTTACGGGGCACCATATATTTT
NA,TRBJ2-4,NA,TRBV12-3/TRBV12-4,CASRGPAKNIQYF,TGTGCCAGCAGAGGCCCGGCCAAAAACATTCAGTACTTC
TRBD1,TRBJ2-3,NA,TRBV5-1,CASSFPRDRSFTDTQYF,TGCGCCAGCAGCTTCCCCCGGGACAGAAGTTTCACAGATACGCAGTATTTT
NA,TRBJ2-3,NA,TRBV30,CAWSAGSTDTQYF,TGTGCCTGGAGTGCAGGGAGCACAGATACGCAGTATTTT
NA,TRBJ2-2,NA,TRBV7-9,CASTPSPDLNTGELFF,TGTGCCAGCACCCCATCCCCGGATCTTAACACCGGGGAGCTGTTTTTT
NA,TRBJ1-2,many,TRBV29-1,CSAGRDGYTF,TGCAGCGCTGGCAGGGATGGCTACACCTTC
TRBD1,TRBJ1-2,NA,TRBV2,CASTQGGGVHGYTF,TGTGCCAGCACCCAGGGGGGGGGCGTCCATGGCTACACCTTC
TRBD1,TRBJ2-7,many,TRBV12-3/TRBV12-4,CASSFPGQGAYEQYF,TGTGCCAGCAGTTTCCCCGGACAGGGAGCCTACGAGCAGTACTTC
TRBD2,TRBJ2-1,NA,TRBV10-3,CAIRELAGGYNEQFF,TGTGCCATCAGGGAGCTAGCGGGAGGTTACAATGAGCAGTTCTTC
NA,TRBJ2-5,NA,TRBV2,CASTNGVWRAQETQYF,TGTGCCAGCACCAATGGGGTGTGGAGGGCGCAAGAGACCCAGTACTTC
TRBD2,TRBJ2-3,NA,TRBV5-4,CASSFAGRDTQYF,TGTGCCAGCAGCTTCGCCGGGAGGGATACGCAGTATTTT
NA,TRBJ2-5,few,TRBV2,CASSEGPGETQYF,TGTGCCAGCAGTGAAGGACCGGGTGAGACCCAGTACTTC
NA,TRBJ2-2,NA,TRBV5-1,CASSSRLLTGELFF,TGCGCCAGCAGCTCCAGGCTACTCACCGGGGAGCTGTTTTTT
NA,TRBJ2-3,few,TRBV6-5,CASSYRSGSTDTQYF,TGTGCCAGCAGTTATAGGAGCGGGAGCACAGATACGCAGTATTTT
NA,TRBJ1-2,NA,TRBV7-2,CASSNRVYGYGYTF,TGTGCCAGCAGCAACAGGGTTTACGGCTATGGCTACACCTTC
NA,TRBJ1-1,many,TRBV5-1,CASSLAGSGWNTEAFF,TGCGCCAGCAGCTTGGCTGGTTCAGGGTGGAACACTGAAGCTTTCTTT
NA,TRBJ1-5,NA,TRBV6-1,CASSQRSNQPQHF,TGTGCCAGCAGCCAACGTAGCAATCAGCCCCAGCATTTT
NA,TRBJ2-7,few,TRBV20-1,CSARSSRTYEQYF,TGCAGTGCAAGGTCGAGCAGAACCTACGAGCAGTACTTC
TRBD2,TRBJ2-7,NA,TRBV5-6,CASSLVGPLAGTLRLYF,TGTGCCAGCAGCTTGGTAGGCCCACTAGCGGGAACCTTACGGCTGTACTTC
TRBD2,TRBJ2-7,once,TRBV7-2,CASSFRTSGRGGEQYF,TGTGCCAGCAGCTTCCGGACTAGCGGGAGAGGAGGCGAGCAGTACTTC
NA,TRBJ1-2,few,TRBV15,CATSVRQAGLYGYTF,TGTGCCACCAGCGTACGACAGGCCGGACTCTATGGCTACACCTTC
TRBD1,TRBJ2-4,few,TRBV18,CASSGWTGTVKNIQYF,TGTGCCAGCTCGGGTTGGACAGGGACCGTCAAAAACATTCAGTACTTC
NA,TRBJ2-5,NA,TRBV29-1,CSVEAQDRQTQYF,TGCAGCGTTGAGGCTCAGGATCGTCAGACCCAGTACTTC
NA,TRBJ2-5,few,TRBV20-1,CSAGPGPKRETQYF,TGCAGTGCTGGTCCGGGACCCAAGAGGGAGACCCAGTACTTC